This T cell receptor (beta chain) was recorded in a study of T-cell memory formation after mild COVID-19. Study as a whole: TCR clusters were largely donor specific. Study results and limitations: There was a balanced CD4/CD8 profile in clones contracting day 15 to 85, and later expanders leaned CD4+.

This clonotype was counted at least ten times. Its antigen is undetermined. TCRalpha and TCRbeta libraries used 5'RACE with constant-segment primers and UMIs. TCRdb reprocessed the 5' RACE reads via MiXCR and lists one record per CDR3 protein. The data contain more than 450,000 distinct CDR3 sequences, roughly 17% of them singletons. Germline CDR1 reads SGHTA; CDR2 reads FQGNSA. V lost 0 bases to trimming and J lost 4 bases; unmatched junction nucleotides: 3. This CDR3 spans 15 amino acids. J is TRBJ2-3 and V is TRBV7-2; 8 nucleotides agree with TRBD1. Source material: PBMCs or a T cell subset sorted from them (not recorded which). The source of this sequence is an adult woman who had mild COVID-19 (a few samples of this study predate the infection). Cell type and time point are not known. The DNA of the CDR3 is TGTGCCAGCAGCTTAGCCGAGACAGGGGCAGATACGCAGTATTTT. It codes for CASSLAETGADTQYF.